Presented here are 20 T cell receptor beta chains from one specimen sequenced in a study of post-analysis software for immune sequencing data. Study-wide points: When patients were compared with controls, about five TRBV segments were more frequent, TRBV5-6, TRBV5-1 and TRBV20-1 among them.

These receptors are not linked to any known antigen. TCR beta cDNA libraries included unique molecular identifiers. TCRdb fed the PCR reads into MiXCR, producing one record per CDR3 protein. This sample carries over 150,000 distinct CDR3 sequences, about 30% of them seen once, and the ten largest clones take around 1.5%. Sequencing input: blood. Source of these receptors: a girl aged 10 to 17 with multiple sclerosis.

This clonotype was counted a few times. The gene calls are TRBV2 and TRBJ2-1; no firm D call. The CDR3 length is 14 residues. Trimming took 6 bases from V and 2 from J, leaving 11 bases between them. Looked up from germline, CDR1 is SNHLY and CDR2 is FYNNEI. The CDR3 is CASSNQAAYNEQFF. In nucleotides, the CDR3 is TGTGCCAGCAGCAACCAGGCGGCCTACAATGAGCAGTTCTTC. Using reference TRBV2 and TRBJ2-1 for the parts outside the CDR3, the full variable domain is EPEVTQTPSHQVTQMGQEVILRCVPISNHLYFYWYRQILGQKVEFLVSFYNNEISEKSEIFDDQFSVERPDGSNFTLKIRSTKLEDSAMYFCASSNQAAYNEQFFGPGTRLTVL.

This clonotype was detected ten times or more. The V and J genes are TRBV6-6 and TRBJ2-7; the D gene could be TRBD1 or TRBD2 (7 bases each). CDR3 length equals 17 residues. V lost 4 bases to trimming and J lost 1 base, with 20 bases between them. CDR1 MNHNY and CDR2 SVGAGI come from the germline V gene (reference sequence). In DNA, the CDR3 is TGTGCCAGCAGTTCCAGGGGGGGGGACGGAGGATCCTACGAGCAGTACTTC. It codes for CASSSRGGDGGSYEQYF.

Of note for this clonotype: The junction does not match germline at one end; this may be a read error. This chain uses TRBV20-1 with TRBJ1-5; the match to TRBD1 covers 7 bases. The germline V gene encodes CDR1 DFQATT and CDR2 SNEGSKA (reference sequence). The CDR3 loop spans 15 amino acids. The CDR3 loop is CSATPGTVSNQSQHF. DNA for the CDR3: TGCAGTGCTACTCCCGGGACAGTTAGCAATCAGTCCCAGCATTTT.

Turning to this clonotype: A much larger clone is a single base away; this may be a read error. V and J are TRBV29-1 and TRBJ2-4; 8 bases are shared with TRBD1. CDR1 and CDR2 (germline): SQVTM, ANQGSEA. J gave up 13 bases and V 7 bases, and 15 bases lay outside the gene matches. The CDR3 consists of 13 residues. The CDR3 DNA is TGCAGCGAGAGGACAGGGAGCTACAATGAGCAGTACTTC. Translation gives CSERTGSYNEQYF. Full variable domain (missing parts from reference TRBV29-1 and TRBJ2-4): SAVISQKPSRDICQRGTSLTIQCQVDSQVTMMFWYRQQPGQSLTLIATANQGSEATYESGFVIDKFPISRPNLTFSTLTVSNMSPEDSSIYLCSERTGSYNEQYFGAGTRLSVL.

This clonotype was seen ten or more times. The genes are TRBV28 and TRBJ2-1, with 9 bases aligning to TRBD1. The germline gives CDR1 MDHEN, CDR2 SYDVKM. The ends lost 5 bases at V and 8 bases at J; junction bases unmatched: 10. This CDR3 spans 15 amino acids. CDR3 DNA sequence: TGTGCCAGCAGTACCGGGACAGGGAAAGGCGATGAGCAGTTCTTC. This gives the protein CASSTGTGKGDEQFF.

The chain carries TRBV19 and TRBJ2-1; possible D gene TRBD1, 6 bases. Germline CDR1 reads LNHDA; CDR2 reads SQIVND (reference sequence). Between the trimmed V and J ends, which lost 6 bases and 13 bases, there was a span of 19 bases. CDR3 length: 13 residues. The CDR3 is CASSQQNRETQFF. DNA of the CDR3: TGTGCCAGTAGCCAACAAAACAGGGAGACCCAGTTCTTC.

This clonotype was observed at least ten times. The chain has TRBV9 and TRBJ2-1, with D tentatively TRBD1 (6 bases). Germline assignment: CDR1 SGDLS and CDR2 YYNGEE. V lost 3 bases and J 10 bases, leaving 14 bases between the germline ends. This CDR3 has 13 residues. The CDR3, as DNA: TGTGCCAGCAGCGCAACAGGGTTGGGGGAGCAGTTCTTC. This gives the protein CASSATGLGEQFF.

The chain recombines TRBV12-3 or TRBV12-4 with TRBJ2-7; 8 bases match TRBD2. Trimming removed 5 bases from V and 0 bases from J; junction bases left unmatched: 9. The CDR3 covers 16 residues. Here the CDR3 DNA reads TGTGCCAGCAGTCCTACTAGCGGAGGTGCCTCCTACGAGCAGTACGTC. Translated: CASSPTSGGASYEQYV.

The chain links TRBV28 to TRBJ1-3; perhaps TRBD1 as D (6 bases). V lost 5 bases to trimming and J lost 3 bases, with 11 bases between them. Germline loops: CDR1 MDHEN, CDR2 SYDVKM. This CDR3 comprises 14 residues. In DNA, the CDR3 is TGTGCCAGCAGTGACGGGACAATTGGAAACACCATATATTTT. Amino acids: CASSDGTIGNTIYF.

The chain combines TRBV9 with TRBJ2-1, with 12 positions matching TRBD2. V shed 0 bases and J 0 bases; nucleotides not matched to a gene: 7. Germline V gene lookup returns CDR1 SGDLS and CDR2 YYNGEE. The CDR3 contains 19 residues. The CDR3: CASSVGVTSGGPSYNEQFF. The DNA of the CDR3 is TGTGCCAGCAGCGTAGGGGTGACTAGCGGGGGCCCCTCCTACAATGAGCAGTTCTTC. Full variable domain (rest looked up from reference TRBV9 and TRBJ2-1): DSGVTQTPKHLITATGQRVTLRCSPRSGDLSVYWYQQSLDQGLQFLIQYYNGEERAKGNILERFSAQQFPDLHSELNLSSLELGDSALYFCASSVGVTSGGPSYNEQFFGPGTRLTVL.

In this sample, this clonotype turned up a few times. This may come from a read error, since a much larger clone is one base off. The gene calls are TRBV6-6 and TRBJ2-4; TRBD1 might be the D (6 bases). The J call is doubtful: the DNA matches TRBJ2-7 better. CDR1 and CDR2 (germline): MNHNY, SVGAGI (reference sequence). The CDR3 is 15 amino acids. The CDR3 DNA follows: TGTGCCAGCAGTTACCCACAAGGGGGTGACTACGAGCAGTACTTC. Protein product: CASSYPQGGDYEQYF.

For this clonotype: A clone one base away is much larger, so this may be a read error. The rearrangement uses TRBV7-2 and TRBJ2-3; TRBD2 is a possible D gene (6 bases). The length of the CDR3 is 15 residues. The germline CDR1 and CDR2 sequences are SGHTA and FQGNSA. V lost 3 bases and J 8 bases, leaving 18 bases between the germline ends. The DNA for the CDR3 is TGTGCCAGCAGCTTTGTTCCGGGAGCTTCAGGTACGCAGTATTTT. Amino acid sequence: CASSFVPGASGTQYF. Filled out from reference TRBV7-2 and TRBJ2-3, the complete variable domain reads GAGVSQSPSNKVTEKGKDVELRCDPISGHTALYWYRQSLGQGLEFLIYFQGNSAPDKSGLPSDRFSAERTGGSVSTLTIQRTQQEDSAVYLCASSFVPGASGTQYFGPGTRLTVL.

The table lists this clonotype with a few counts. CDR3 sequence: CASSGDSGTDTQYF. For the CDR3, the DNA is TGCGCCAGCAGCGGCGATTCCGGCACAGATACGCAGTATTTT. This chain uses TRBV5-1 with TRBJ2-3; the D is unclear. Germline V gene sequence: CDR1 SGHRS, CDR2 YFSETQ. There are 14 residues in the CDR3. The germline V and J ends were trimmed by 4 bases and 1 base, with 10 bases remaining between them.

About this clonotype: Given the absence of the conserved phenylalanine or tryptophan at the CDR3 end, a read error is likely. CDR3 sequence (DNA): TGCAGTGCTAGTAGCGGACTAGCGGGACCCAGCTCCTACAATGAGCAGTTCCTC. It codes for CSASSGLAGPSSYNEQFL. J is TRBJ2-1 and V is TRBV20-1, with TRBD2 identical over 12 bases. V shed 3 bases, J shed 0 bases, and the junction held 9 bases outside the gene matches. Germline CDR1 reads DFQATT; CDR2 reads SNEGSKA (reference sequence). The CDR3 is 18 amino acids.

This clonotype appeared once. CDR3 region: CASSLDGTNEKLFF. Here the CDR3 DNA reads TGCGCCAGCAGCTTGGACGGAACAAATGAAAAACTGTTTTTT. J is TRBJ1-4 and V is TRBV5-1; no clear D gene. Trimming removed 0 bases from V and 5 bases from J, with 8 bases in between. The germline CDR1 and CDR2 sequences are SGHRS and YFSETQ. The CDR3 consists of 14 residues.

To note about this clonotype: This may arise from a read error, as a much more abundant clone is one base away. The chain links TRBV12-3 or TRBV12-4 to TRBJ2-7, with 12 positions matching TRBD1. The ends lost 5 bases at V and 10 bases at J; junction bases unmatched: 9. This CDR3 contains 14 residues. The CDR3 reads CASSRDRGQDTQYF. CDR3 nucleotides: TGTGCCAGCAGTCGGGACAGGGGGCAAGACACCCAGTACTTC.

In this sample, this clonotype turned up many times. V is TRBV4-1 and J is TRBJ2-1; possibly TRBD2 for D (5 bases). Looked up from germline, CDR1 is MGHRA and CDR2 is YSYEKL. Trimming shortened V by 0 bases and J by 3 bases, and 9 bases separated the two germline ends. CDR3 size: 15 residues. The CDR3 loop reads CASSQENSVYNEQFF. The DNA for the CDR3 is TGCGCCAGCAGCCAAGAGAATAGCGTCTACAATGAGCAGTTCTTC.

The chain employs TRBV27 and TRBJ1-4; a weak D match, TRBD1 (5 bases). There are 12 residues in the CDR3. The germline gives CDR1 MNHEY, CDR2 SMNVEV (reference sequence). Trimming took 5 bases from V and 8 from J, leaving 9 bases between them. The CDR3: CASSLTGEKLFF. CDR3 coding DNA: TGTGCCAGCAGTCTTACAGGCGAAAAACTGTTTTTT.

The table lists this clonotype with a few counts. The gene calls are TRBV7-9 and TRBJ1-1; D is undetermined. The CDR3 sequence is 13 residues long. From germline, CDR1 is SEHNR and CDR2 FQNEAQ (reference sequence). Trimming stripped 5 bases from V and 7 bases from J, with 14 bases between. The CDR3 spells CASSPHVPGEAFF. The CDR3 bases are TGTGCCAGCAGCCCCCACGTTCCGGGTGAAGCTTTCTTT.

This clonotype was seen a few times. V is TRBV5-6 and J is TRBJ1-2; weak D call: TRBD1 (6 bases). V lost 4 bases and J 4 bases, leaving 17 bases between the germline ends. The CDR3 totals 15 residues. The V gene's germline CDR1 is SGHDT and CDR2 YYEEEE. The CDR3 loop reads CASSVGGGIFYGYTF. CDR3 in DNA: TGTGCCAGCAGCGTCGGAGGGGGGATCTTCTATGGCTACACCTTC.